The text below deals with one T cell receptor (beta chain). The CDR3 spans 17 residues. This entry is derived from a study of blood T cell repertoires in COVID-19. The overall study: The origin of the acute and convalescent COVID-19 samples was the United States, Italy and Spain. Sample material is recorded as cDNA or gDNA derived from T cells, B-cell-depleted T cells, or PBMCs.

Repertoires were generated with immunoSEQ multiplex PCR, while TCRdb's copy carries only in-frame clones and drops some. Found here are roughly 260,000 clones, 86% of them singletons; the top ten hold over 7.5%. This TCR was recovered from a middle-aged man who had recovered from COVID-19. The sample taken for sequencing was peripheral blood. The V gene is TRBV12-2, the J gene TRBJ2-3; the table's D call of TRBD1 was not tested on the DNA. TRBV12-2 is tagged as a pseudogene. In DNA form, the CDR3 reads TGTGCAAGTCGCTTAGGTGCGACAGGGGAGGTGCCAGATACGCAGTATTTT. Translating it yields CASRLGATGEVPDTQYF.